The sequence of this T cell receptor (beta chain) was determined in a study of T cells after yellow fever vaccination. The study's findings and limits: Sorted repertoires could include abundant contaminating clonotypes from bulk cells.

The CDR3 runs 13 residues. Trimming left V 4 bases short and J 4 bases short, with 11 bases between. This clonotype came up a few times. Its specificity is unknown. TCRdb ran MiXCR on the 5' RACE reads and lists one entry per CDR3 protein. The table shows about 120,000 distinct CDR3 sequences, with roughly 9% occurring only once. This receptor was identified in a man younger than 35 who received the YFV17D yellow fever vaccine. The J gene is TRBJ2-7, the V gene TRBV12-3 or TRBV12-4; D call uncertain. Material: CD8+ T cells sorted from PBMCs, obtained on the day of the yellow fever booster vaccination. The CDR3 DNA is TGTGCCAGCAGTTCTGAAGGGCATTACGAGCAGTACTTC. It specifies CASSSEGHYEQYF.